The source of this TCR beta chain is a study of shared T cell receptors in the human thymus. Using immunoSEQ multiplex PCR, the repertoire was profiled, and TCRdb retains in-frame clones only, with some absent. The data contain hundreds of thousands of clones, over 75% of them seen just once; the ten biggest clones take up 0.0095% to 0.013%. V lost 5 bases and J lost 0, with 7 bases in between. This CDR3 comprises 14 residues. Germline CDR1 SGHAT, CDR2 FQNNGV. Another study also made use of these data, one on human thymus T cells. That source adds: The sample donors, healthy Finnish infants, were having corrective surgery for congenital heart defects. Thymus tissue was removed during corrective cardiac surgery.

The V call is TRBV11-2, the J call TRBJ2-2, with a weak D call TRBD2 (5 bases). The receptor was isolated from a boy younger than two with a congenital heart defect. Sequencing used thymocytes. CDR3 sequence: CASSRESNTGELFF. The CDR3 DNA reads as TGTGCCAGCAGCAGGGAGTCGAACACCGGGGAGCTGTTTTTT.